Following are 2 T cell receptor beta chains from one sample sequenced in a study of vaccination and CD4 T cells after COVID-19. Cultured CD4+ T-cell DNA underwent Oncomine TCR Beta short-read sequencing. Using its own MiXCR run on the PCR reads, TCRdb lists one record per CDR3 protein. The sample lists some 15,000 distinct CDR3 sequences; around 58% were seen once. What these receptors recognize is not known. Regarding treatment: roughly 10-day PBMC culture with coronavirus spike peptide pools or control peptides (ViraFEST assay). Sequencing used CD4+ T cells from blood, cultured in vitro. Every receptor here comes from a human donor who had recovered from COVID-19.

The chain uses TRBV19 and TRBJ1-1; a weak D match, TRBD1 (5 bases). V was trimmed by 4 bases and J by 4 bases, leaving 13 bases between them. CDR1 and CDR2 from the germline V gene are LNHDA and SQIVND (reference sequence). CDR3 size: 14 residues. CDR3: CASSTPGGGTEAFF. CDR3 in DNA: TGTGCCAGTAGTACCCCGGGGGGGGGCACTGAAGCTTTCTTT.

This clonotype was seen a handful of times. The chain uses TRBV7-2 and TRBJ1-4; no definite D call. V dropped 5 bases and J dropped 11 bases, with 12 bases sitting between them. This CDR3 is 12 amino acids long. Germline CDR1 and CDR2: SGHTA and FQGNSA. The CDR3 sequence is CASSLTRDKLFF. In DNA, the CDR3 is TGTGCCAGCAGCCTGACACGCGACAAACTGTTTTTT.